This T cell receptor beta chain comes out of a study of Ad26.COV2.S vaccination and SARS-CoV-2 variants. Study in general: Intramuscular Ad26.COV2.S at 5x10^10 or 1x10^11 viral particles.

The table came from immunoSEQ multiplex PCR; TCRdb's copy has only in-frame clones and leaves some out. The sample lists fewer than 400,000 clones; about 86% were seen once. Study results and limitations: Responses of spike-specific T cells (both CD8+ and CD4+) reportedly showed substantial breadth after vaccination.

Treatment defined: some 20 received Ad26.COV2.S at low or high dose, single or two shots; several received placebo; per-sample allocation not given. At day 63 after the first vaccine or placebo injection, samples were drawn. The study used a vaccine consisting of an Ad26 vector that expressed Wuhan-strain SARS-CoV-2 spike. Regarding this clone: Its antigen is still unknown.

This CDR3 has 15 amino acids. The ends were cut back, 3 bases at V and 8 bases at J, with 17 bases in the middle. Germline V gene sequence: CDR1 SGHNT, CDR2 YYREEE (reference sequence). The genes are TRBV5-4 and TRBJ1-4; perhaps TRBD1 as D (6 bases). The TCR comes from a person aged 18-60 years who received the Ad26.COV2.S COVID-19 vaccine or a placebo. The specimen was peripheral blood, collected in a trial of Ad26.COV2.S vaccine versus placebo. CDR3 coding DNA: TGTGCCAGCAGCTCTTACAGGGAAGGGCAGGAAAAACTGTTTTTT. This gives the protein CASSSYREGQEKLFF. Filled out from reference TRBV5-4 and TRBJ1-4, the complete variable domain reads ETGVTQSPTHLIKTRGQQVTLRCSSQSGHNTVSWYQQALGQGPQFIFQYYREEENGRGNFPPRFSGLQFPNYSSELNVNALELDDSALYLCASSSYREGQEKLFFGSGTQLSVL.